This T cell receptor beta chain was observed in a study of metastatic and nonmetastatic thyroid tumors. Study context: Across peripheral blood and tumor or nodule tissue samples taken from malignant and benign thyroid patients, the repertoires were compared with one another.

This clone was observed at least ten times. Its antigen is unidentified. Overall study findings and caveats: Reports indicated that malignant thyroid tumors showed significantly higher TCR beta diversity than benign nodules did, in blood and tumor.

Treatment of any kind had been given to no patient before thyroid surgery. Losses at the gene ends were 5 bases for V and 3 bases for J; bases not matched to a gene: 7. The CDR3 sequence is 15 residues long. Original analysis: Built for papillary thyroid cancer, a distant-metastasis classifier drew on CDR3 differences across clinicopathological groups. TCRdb called clones again from the PCR reads with MiXCR. The V and J calls come from TCRdb's annotation, not from the publication. The sample lists some 16,000 clones, approximately 12% occurring once. The sample taken for sequencing was tumor tissue. This receptor was identified in a female donor with papillary thyroid cancer or a benign thyroid nodule (not recorded which). Some clones in this sample may be carry-over from other donors' samples. V is TRBV12-3 or TRBV12-4 and J is TRBJ2-3; 8 bases fit TRBD1. The CDR3 DNA follows: TGTGCCAGCAGTCCTGGACAGGGTGAGACAGATACGCAGTATTTT. Its protein is CASSPGQGETDTQYF.